This T cell receptor beta chain was captured by sequencing in a study of CD8+ T cells in alopecia areata. Extraction of RNA preceded its reverse transcription into cDNA, which served as the sequencing template. Here immunoSEQ multiplex PCR was the method, and the copy in TCRdb shows in-frame clones only, minus some. This sample yields 90,000 to 150,000 clones, of which 50% to 55% are seen a single time; around 0.46% belongs to the top ten. Germline trimming cut 2 bases from V and 3 bases from J; bases unmatched to any gene: 10. This CDR3 is built from 16 residues. Per germline, CDR1 SGHRS and CDR2 YFSETQ. This clone was seen many times. Treatment described: oral pan-JAK inhibitor, 5-10 mg twice daily. Sorting of CD4+ and CD8+ T cells was performed on PBMCs.

This material consisted of CD4+ T cells sorted from blood, taken at week 4, from a patient treated with tofacitinib. The gene calls are TRBV5-1 and TRBJ2-7; TRBD2 matches at 8 bases. The TCR was taken from a human donor with alopecia areata. The CDR3 nucleotides read TGCGCCAGCAGCTTCGAAGCGGGGGTTGGTGGCTACGAGCAGTACTTC. It translates to CASSFEAGVGGYEQYF.